What follows is one TCR beta chain and its context. Trimming at V came to 1 base and at J to 3 bases, leaving 7 bases not matched to a gene. The germline gives CDR1 SEHNR, CDR2 FQNEAQ (reference sequence). CDR3 length: 17 residues. These data belong to a study of shared clonotypes between healthy human individuals. Profiling relied on immunoSEQ multiplex PCR, and the TCRdb table lists in-frame clones only, not all of them. The sample contains under 1,900,000 clones, 97% to 99% of which appear only once. The receptor comes from a man aged 30 to 45 in good health. Material for sequencing was naive CD4+ T cells sorted from blood. Subset reported: CD45RA+ positively selected. V is TRBV7-9 and J is TRBJ2-2, with 8 bases identical to TRBD2. The CDR3 DNA reads TGTGCCAGCAGCTTAGTGCTACTAGCGGAGTACACCGGGGAGCTGTTTTTT. Translation: CASSLVLLAEYTGELFF.